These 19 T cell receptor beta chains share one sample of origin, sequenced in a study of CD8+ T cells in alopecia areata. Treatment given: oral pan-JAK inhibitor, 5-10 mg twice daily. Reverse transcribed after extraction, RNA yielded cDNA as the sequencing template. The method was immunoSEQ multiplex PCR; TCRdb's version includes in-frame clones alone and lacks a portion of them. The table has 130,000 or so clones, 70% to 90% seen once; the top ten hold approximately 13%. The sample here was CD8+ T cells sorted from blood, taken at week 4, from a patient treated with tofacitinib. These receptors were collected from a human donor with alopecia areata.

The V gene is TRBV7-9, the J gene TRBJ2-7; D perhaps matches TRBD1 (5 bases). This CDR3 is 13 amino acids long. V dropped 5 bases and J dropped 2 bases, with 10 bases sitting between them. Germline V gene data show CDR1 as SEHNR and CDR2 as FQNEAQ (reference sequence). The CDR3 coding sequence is TGTGCCAGCAGCCCGACGGACACCTACGAGCAGTACTTC. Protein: CASSPTDTYEQYF. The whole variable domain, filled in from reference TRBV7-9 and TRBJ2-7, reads DTGVSQNPRHKITKRGQNVTFRCDPISEHNRLYWYRQTLGQGPEFLTYFQNEAQLEKSRLLSDRFSAERPKGSFSTLEIQRTEQGDSAMYLCASSPTDTYEQYFGPGTRLTVT.

CDR3 residues: CASSLIQGGNQPQHF. CDR3 sequence (DNA): TGTGCCAGCAGCTTAATTCAGGGGGGCAATCAGCCCCAGCATTTT. V and J are TRBV7-9 and TRBJ1-5, with 7 nucleotides matching TRBD1. The CDR3 spans 15 residues. V lost 2 bases, J lost 2 bases, and 3 bases stayed unmatched. The germline V gene encodes CDR1 SEHNR and CDR2 FQNEAQ (reference sequence). The full variable domain, its missing parts supplied by reference TRBV7-9 and TRBJ1-5, is DTGVSQNPRHKITKRGQNVTFRCDPISEHNRLYWYRQTLGQGPEFLTYFQNEAQLEKSRLLSDRFSAERPKGSFSTLEIQRTEQGDSAMYLCASSLIQGGNQPQHFGDGTRLSIL.

CDR3 region: CASSSRPYEQYF. The DNA of the CDR3 is TGTGCCAGCAGCTCCAGACCCTACGAGCAGTACTTC. The chain combines TRBV7-9 with TRBJ2-7; D not certain. The CDR3 is made up of 12 amino acids. Germline V gene lookup returns CDR1 SEHNR and CDR2 FQNEAQ (reference sequence). The V end lost 4 bases, the J end lost 2 bases, and 6 bases lay between the germline ends.

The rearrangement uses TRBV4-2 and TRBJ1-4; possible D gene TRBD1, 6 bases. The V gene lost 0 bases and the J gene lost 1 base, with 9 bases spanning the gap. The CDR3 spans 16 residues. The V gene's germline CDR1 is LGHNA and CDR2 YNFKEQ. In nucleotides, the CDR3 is TGTGCCAGCAGCCAAGATCGAGGGGGAACTAATGAAAAACTGTTTTTT. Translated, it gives CASSQDRGGTNEKLFF.

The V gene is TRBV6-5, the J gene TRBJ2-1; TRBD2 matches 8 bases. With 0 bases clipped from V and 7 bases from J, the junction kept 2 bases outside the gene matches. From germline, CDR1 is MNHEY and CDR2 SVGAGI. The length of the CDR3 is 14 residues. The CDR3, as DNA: TGTGCCAGCAGTTACTCTAGCGGGGTGAATGAGCAGTTCTTC. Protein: CASSYSSGVNEQFF.

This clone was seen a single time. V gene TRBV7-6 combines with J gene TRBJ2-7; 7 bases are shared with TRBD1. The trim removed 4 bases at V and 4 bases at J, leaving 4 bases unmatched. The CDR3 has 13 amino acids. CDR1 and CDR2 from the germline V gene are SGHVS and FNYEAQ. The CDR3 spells CASSSMGQYEQYF. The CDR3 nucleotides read TGTGCCAGCAGCTCCATGGGACAGTACGAGCAGTACTTC.

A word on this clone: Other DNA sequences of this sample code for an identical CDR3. The CDR3 loop is CASSPPGQMNTEAFF. Here the CDR3 DNA reads TGTGCCAGCAGCCCACCGGGACAGATGAACACTGAAGCTTTCTTT. The genes are TRBV11-2 and TRBJ1-1, with TRBD1 matching 7 bases. V lost 5 bases, J lost 0 bases, and 6 bases stayed unmatched. Germline CDR1 and CDR2: SGHAT and FQNNGV. There are 15 residues in the CDR3.

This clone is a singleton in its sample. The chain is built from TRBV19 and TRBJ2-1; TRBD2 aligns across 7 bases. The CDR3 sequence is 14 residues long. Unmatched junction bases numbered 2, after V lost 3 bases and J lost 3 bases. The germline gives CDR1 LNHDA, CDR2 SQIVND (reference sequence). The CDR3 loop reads CASSILAVYNEQFF. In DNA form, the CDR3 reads TGTGCCAGTAGTATCCTAGCGGTCTACAATGAGCAGTTCTTC.

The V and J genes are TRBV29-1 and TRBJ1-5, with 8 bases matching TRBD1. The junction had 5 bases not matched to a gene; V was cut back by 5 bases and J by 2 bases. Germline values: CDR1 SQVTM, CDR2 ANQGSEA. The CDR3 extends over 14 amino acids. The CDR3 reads CSVTGGSGNQPQHF. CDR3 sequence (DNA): TGCAGCGTTACAGGGGGGTCAGGCAATCAGCCCCAGCATTTT. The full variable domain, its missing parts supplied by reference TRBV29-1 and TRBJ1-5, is SAVISQKPSRDICQRGTSLTIQCQVDSQVTMMFWYRQQPGQSLTLIATANQGSEATYESGFVIDKFPISRPNLTFSTLTVSNMSPEDSSIYLCSVTGGSGNQPQHFGDGTRLSIL.

CDR3 nucleotides: TGTGCCAGCAGCGACACAGGGGGTGAGCAGTTCTTC. It is translated as CASSDTGGEQFF. This chain uses TRBV9 with TRBJ2-1; 8 nucleotides match TRBD1. This CDR3 is built from 12 residues. Germline trimming cut 3 bases from V and 9 bases from J; bases unmatched to any gene: 2. CDR1 is SGDLS and CDR2 is YYNGEE in the germline V gene.

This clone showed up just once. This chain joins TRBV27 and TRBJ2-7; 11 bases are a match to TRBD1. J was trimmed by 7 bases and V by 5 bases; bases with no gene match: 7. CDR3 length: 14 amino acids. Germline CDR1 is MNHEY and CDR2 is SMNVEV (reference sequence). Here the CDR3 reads CASSTRTGGGEQYF. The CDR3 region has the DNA TGTGCCAGCAGTACCCGGACAGGGGGCGGTGAGCAGTACTTC.

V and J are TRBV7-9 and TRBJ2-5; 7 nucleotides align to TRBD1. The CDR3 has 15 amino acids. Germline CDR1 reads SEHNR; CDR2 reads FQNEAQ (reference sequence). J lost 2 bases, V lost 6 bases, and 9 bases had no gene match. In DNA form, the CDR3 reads TGTGCCAGCAGGCCATGGGACAGCATGCAAGAGACCCAGTACTTC. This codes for CASRPWDSMQETQYF.

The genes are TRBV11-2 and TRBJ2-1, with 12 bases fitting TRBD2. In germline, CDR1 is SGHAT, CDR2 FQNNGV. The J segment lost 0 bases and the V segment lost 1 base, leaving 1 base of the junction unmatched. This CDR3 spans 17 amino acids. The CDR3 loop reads CASSLGTSGDSYNEQFF. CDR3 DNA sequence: TGTGCCAGCAGCTTAGGGACTAGCGGGGACTCCTACAATGAGCAGTTCTTC.

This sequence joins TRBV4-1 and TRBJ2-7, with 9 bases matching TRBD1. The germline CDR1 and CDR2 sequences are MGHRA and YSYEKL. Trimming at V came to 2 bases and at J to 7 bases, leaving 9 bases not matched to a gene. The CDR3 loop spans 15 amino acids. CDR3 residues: CASSQIGQGLFEQYF. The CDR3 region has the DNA TGCGCCAGCAGCCAAATAGGACAGGGGCTATTTGAGCAGTACTTC.

The DNA for the CDR3 is TGCAGCGTTCCTACTACCTTGGATACGCAGTATTTT. Its protein product is CSVPTTLDTQYF. V usage is TRBV29-1 and J usage is TRBJ2-3; D gene ambiguous. In germline, CDR1 is SQVTM, CDR2 ANQGSEA. The V end was cut by 5 bases, the J end by 6 bases, with 12 bases between. The CDR3 runs 12 residues.

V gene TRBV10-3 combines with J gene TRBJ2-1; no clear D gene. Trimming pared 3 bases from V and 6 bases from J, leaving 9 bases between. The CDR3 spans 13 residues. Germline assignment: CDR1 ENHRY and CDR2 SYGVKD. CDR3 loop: CAISDGRGNEQFF. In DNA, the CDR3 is TGTGCCATCAGTGATGGGCGAGGCAATGAGCAGTTCTTC.

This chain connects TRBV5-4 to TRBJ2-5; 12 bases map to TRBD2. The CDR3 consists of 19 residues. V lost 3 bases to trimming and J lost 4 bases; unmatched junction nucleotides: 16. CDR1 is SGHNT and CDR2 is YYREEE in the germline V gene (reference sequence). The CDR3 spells CASSSAPLTSGRSGETQYF. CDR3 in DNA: TGTGCCAGCAGCTCGGCCCCGTTGACTAGCGGGAGATCGGGAGAGACCCAGTACTTC.

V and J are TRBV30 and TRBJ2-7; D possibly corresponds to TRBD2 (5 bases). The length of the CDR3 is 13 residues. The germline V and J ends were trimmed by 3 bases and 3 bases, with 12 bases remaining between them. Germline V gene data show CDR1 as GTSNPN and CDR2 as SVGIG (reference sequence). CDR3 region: CAWSTSADYEQYF. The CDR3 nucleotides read TGTGCCTGGAGCACATCAGCGGACTACGAGCAGTACTTC.

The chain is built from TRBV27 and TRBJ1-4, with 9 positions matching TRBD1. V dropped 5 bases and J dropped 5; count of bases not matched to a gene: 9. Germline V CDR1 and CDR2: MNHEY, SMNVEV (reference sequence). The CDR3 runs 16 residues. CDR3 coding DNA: TGTGCCAGCAGTCGCTTAGTGGGACAGGGAAATGAAAAACTGTTTTTT. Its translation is CASSRLVGQGNEKLFF.